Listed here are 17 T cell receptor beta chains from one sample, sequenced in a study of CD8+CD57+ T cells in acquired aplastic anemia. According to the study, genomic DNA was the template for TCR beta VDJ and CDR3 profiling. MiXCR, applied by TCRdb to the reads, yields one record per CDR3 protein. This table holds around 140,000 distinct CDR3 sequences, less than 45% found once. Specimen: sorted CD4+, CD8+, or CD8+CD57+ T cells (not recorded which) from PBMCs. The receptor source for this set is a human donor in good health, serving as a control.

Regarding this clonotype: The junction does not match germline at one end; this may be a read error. This CDR3 is CVSGTLKGGWEQPQHF. In nucleotides, the CDR3 is TGTGTCAGCGGGACCTTGAAGGGCGGGTGGGAGCAGCCCCAGCATTTT. The chain carries TRBV27 and TRBJ1-5, with D possibly matching TRBD1 (5 bases). The CDR3 extends over 16 amino acids. Germline values: CDR1 MNHEY, CDR2 SMNVEV (reference sequence).

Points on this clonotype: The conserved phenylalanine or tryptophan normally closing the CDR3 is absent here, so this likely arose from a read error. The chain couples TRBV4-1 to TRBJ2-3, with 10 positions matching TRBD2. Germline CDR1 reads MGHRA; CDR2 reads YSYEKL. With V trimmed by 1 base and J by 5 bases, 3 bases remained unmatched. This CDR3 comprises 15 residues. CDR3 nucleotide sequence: TGCGCCAGCAGCCAAGTAGCTAGCGGGAGAGATACGCAGTATCTT. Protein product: CASSQVASGRDTQYL.

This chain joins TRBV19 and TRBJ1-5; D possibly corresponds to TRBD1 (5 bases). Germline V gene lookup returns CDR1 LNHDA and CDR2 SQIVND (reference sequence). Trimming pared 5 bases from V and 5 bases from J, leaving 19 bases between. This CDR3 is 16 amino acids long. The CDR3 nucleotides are TGTGCCAGTAGTGACTTTGGGACCGGGGGACATCAGCCCCAGCATTTT. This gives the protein CASSDFGTGGHQPQHF.

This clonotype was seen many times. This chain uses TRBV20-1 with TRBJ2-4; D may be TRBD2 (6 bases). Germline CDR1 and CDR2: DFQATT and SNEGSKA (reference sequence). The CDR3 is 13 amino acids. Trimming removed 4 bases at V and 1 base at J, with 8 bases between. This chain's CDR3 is CSAIAGAKNIQYF. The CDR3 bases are TGCAGTGCTATCGCGGGGGCCAAAAACATTCAGTACTTC.

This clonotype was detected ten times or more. CDR3 coding DNA: TGTGCCTGGAGTGAAGAATACCACACCTTC. Amino acid sequence: CAWSEEYHTF. This chain uses TRBV30 with TRBJ1-2, with no clear D. This CDR3 region has 10 residues. The germline V gene encodes CDR1 GTSNPN and CDR2 SVGIG (reference sequence). Between the trimmed V and J ends, which lost 1 base and 12 bases, there was a span of 9 bases. Full variable domain (outside the CDR3, taken from reference TRBV30 and TRBJ1-2): SQTIHQWPATLVQPVGSPLSLECTVEGTSNPNLYWYRQAAGRGLQLLFYSVGIGQISSEVPQNLSASRPQDRQFILSSKKLLLSDSGFYLCAWSEEYHTFGSGTRLTVV.

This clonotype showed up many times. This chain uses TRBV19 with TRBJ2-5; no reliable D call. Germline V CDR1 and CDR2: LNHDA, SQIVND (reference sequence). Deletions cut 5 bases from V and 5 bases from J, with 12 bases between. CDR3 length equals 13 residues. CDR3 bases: TGTGCCAGTAGTTGGAAGGCTCTGGAGACCCAGTACTTC. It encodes CASSWKALETQYF.

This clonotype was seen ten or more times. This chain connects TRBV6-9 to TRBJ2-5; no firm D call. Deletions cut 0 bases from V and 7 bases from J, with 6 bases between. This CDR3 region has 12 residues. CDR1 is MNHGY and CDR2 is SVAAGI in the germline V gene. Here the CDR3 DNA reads TGTGCCAGCAGTTATTCTCCCGGGACCCAGTACTTC. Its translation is CASSYSPGTQYF.

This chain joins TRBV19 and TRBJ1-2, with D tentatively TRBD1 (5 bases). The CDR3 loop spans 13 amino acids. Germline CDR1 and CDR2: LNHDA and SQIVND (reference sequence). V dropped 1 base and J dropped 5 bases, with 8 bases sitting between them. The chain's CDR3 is CASSIGTSYGYTF. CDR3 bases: TGTGCCAGTAGTATAGGGACATCGTATGGCTACACCTTC.

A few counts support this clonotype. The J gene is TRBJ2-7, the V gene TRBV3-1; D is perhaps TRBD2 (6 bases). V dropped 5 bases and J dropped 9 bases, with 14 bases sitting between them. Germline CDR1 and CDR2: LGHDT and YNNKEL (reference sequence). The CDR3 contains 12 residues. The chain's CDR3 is CASSAFPGGQYF. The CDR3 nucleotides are TGTGCCAGCAGCGCCTTCCCCGGGGGGCAGTACTTC.

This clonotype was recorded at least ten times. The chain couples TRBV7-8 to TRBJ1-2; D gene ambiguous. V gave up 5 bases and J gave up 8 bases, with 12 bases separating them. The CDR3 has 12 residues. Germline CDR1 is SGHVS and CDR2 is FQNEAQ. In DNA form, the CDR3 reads TGTGCCAGCAGCGACGACACGGGAGGCTACACCTTC. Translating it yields CASSDDTGGYTF.

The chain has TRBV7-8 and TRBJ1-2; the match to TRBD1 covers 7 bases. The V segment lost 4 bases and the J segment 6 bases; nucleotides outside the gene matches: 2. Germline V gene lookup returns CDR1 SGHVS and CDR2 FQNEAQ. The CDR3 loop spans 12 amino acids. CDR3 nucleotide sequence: TGTGCCAGCAGCTCAGGACAGGATGGCTACACCTTC. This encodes CASSSGQDGYTF.

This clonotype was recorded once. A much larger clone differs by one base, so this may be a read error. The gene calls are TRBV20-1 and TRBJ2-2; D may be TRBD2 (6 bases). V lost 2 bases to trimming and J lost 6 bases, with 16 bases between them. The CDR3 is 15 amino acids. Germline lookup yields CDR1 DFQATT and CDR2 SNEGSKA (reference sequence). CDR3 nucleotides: TGCAGTGCTAGACCCCGGGGGAGTCACGCCGGGGAGCTGTTTTTT. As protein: CSARPRGSHAGELFF.

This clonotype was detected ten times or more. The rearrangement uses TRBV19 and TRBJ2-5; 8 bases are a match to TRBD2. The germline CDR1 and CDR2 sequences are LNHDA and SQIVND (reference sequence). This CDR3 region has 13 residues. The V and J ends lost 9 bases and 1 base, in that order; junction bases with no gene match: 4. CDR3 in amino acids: CASGLALQETQYF. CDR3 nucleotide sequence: TGTGCCAGCGGACTAGCCCTCCAAGAGACCCAGTACTTC.

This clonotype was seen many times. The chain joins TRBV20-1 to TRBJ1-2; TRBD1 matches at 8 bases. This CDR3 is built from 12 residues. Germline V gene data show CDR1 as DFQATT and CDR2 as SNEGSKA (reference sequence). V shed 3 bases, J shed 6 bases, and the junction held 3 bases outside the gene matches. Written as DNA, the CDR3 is TGCAGTGCTAGGCAGGGGGCAGATGGCTACACCTTC. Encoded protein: CSARQGADGYTF.

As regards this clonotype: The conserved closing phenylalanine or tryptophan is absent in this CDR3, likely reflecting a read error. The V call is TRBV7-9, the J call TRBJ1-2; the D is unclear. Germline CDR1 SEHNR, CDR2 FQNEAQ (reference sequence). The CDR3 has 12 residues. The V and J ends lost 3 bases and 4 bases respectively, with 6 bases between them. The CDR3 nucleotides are TGTGCCAGCAGCTTGGGGATCTATGGCTACACCCTC. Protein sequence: CASSLGIYGYTL.

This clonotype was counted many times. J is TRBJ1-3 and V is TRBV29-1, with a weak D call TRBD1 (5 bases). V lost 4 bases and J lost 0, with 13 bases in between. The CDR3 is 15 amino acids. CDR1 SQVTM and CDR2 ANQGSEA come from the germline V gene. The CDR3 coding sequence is TGCAGCGTTGCATCTGGGGGGGGCTCTGGAAACACCATATATTTT. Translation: CSVASGGGSGNTIYF.

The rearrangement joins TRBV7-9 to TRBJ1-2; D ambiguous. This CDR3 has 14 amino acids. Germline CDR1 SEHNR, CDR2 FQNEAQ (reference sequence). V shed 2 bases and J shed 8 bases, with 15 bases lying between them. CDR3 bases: TGTGCCAGCAGCTTAACGGTGAATCTTTACGGCTACACCTTC. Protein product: CASSLTVNLYGYTF.